A single sample is the source of the 21 T cell receptor beta chains below, sequenced in a study of beta chain features in type 1 diabetes. All of the isolated RNA was reverse transcribed, so expressed TCRB transcripts were sequenced. The protocol was immunoSEQ multiplex PCR, while the TCRdb copy is restricted to in-frame clones and leaves out a portion. The table shows under 400,000 clones, with roughly 12% occurring only once. Material: naive CD4+ T cells from blood. The origin of the receptors is a man between 18 and 29 years old in good health.

V and J are TRBV9 and TRBJ1-1; no definite D call. Germline CDR1 SGDLS, CDR2 YYNGEE. This CDR3 comprises 13 residues. Trimming took 0 bases from V and 3 from J, leaving 6 bases between them. CDR3 amino acids: CASSVGQDTEAFF. Here the CDR3 DNA reads TGTGCCAGCAGCGTAGGACAAGACACTGAAGCTTTCTTT.

The table lists this clone with a count of one. The V gene is TRBV19, the J gene TRBJ2-7; 8 bases map to TRBD1. This CDR3 is built from 15 residues. J was trimmed by 3 bases and V by 4 bases; bases with no gene match: 8. Per the germline V gene, CDR1 is LNHDA and CDR2 is SQIVND (reference sequence). CDR3 in amino acids: CASSTPGQVRYEQYF. The CDR3 nucleotides read TGTGCCAGTAGTACTCCGGGACAGGTCCGCTACGAGCAGTACTTC.

This clone was seen only a few times. The rearrangement uses TRBV7-9 and TRBJ1-2; D call uncertain. With 5 bases removed from V and 4 bases from J, the gap between germline ends came to 20 bases. The germline gives CDR1 SEHNR, CDR2 FQNEAQ (reference sequence). The CDR3 length is 16 residues. In nucleotides, the CDR3 is TGTGCCAGCAGCCAAAGAGGGCAGCTTTCCAGCTATGGCTACACCTTC. Its protein product is CASSQRGQLSSYGYTF.

This sequence joins TRBV6-1 and TRBJ2-2; 7 bases map to TRBD1. The CDR3 covers 13 residues. V lost 4 bases and J lost 9; bases outside the gene matches: 5. Germline lookup yields CDR1 MNHNS and CDR2 SASEGT. CDR3 amino acids: CASSGNRGRELFF. For the CDR3, the DNA is TGTGCCAGCAGTGGAAACAGGGGCCGGGAGCTGTTTTTT.

The chain links TRBV18 to TRBJ2-2; no reliable D call. Germline values: CDR1 KGHSH, CDR2 LQKENI. The CDR3 consists of 11 residues. The V end was cut by 3 bases, the J end by 6 bases, with 2 bases between. The CDR3, as DNA: TGTGCCAGCTCACCCGCCGGGGAGCTGTTTTTT. It specifies CASSPAGELFF.

This clone was observed a handful of times. V is TRBV7-2 and J is TRBJ2-5; perhaps TRBD2 as D (5 bases). The CDR3 loop spans 14 amino acids. The V gene's germline CDR1 is SGHTA and CDR2 FQGNSA. V gave up 0 bases and J gave up 5 bases, with 10 bases separating them. The CDR3 DNA is TGTGCCAGCAGCTTAGCTGGGCGCGGGGAGACCCAGTACTTC. Amino acid sequence: CASSLAGRGETQYF.

The chain carries TRBV11-1 and TRBJ2-5; maybe TRBD2 (5 bases). The CDR3 contains 13 residues. Germline V gene lookup returns CDR1 SGHAT and CDR2 FQDESV (reference sequence). The V end was cut by 5 bases, the J end by 2 bases, with 9 bases between. The CDR3 is CASSGSLQETQYF. CDR3 nucleotide sequence: TGTGCCAGCAGCGGGAGCCTTCAAGAGACCCAGTACTTC.

This clone was seen only a few times. V and J are TRBV28 and TRBJ2-2, with D unclear. Germline loops: CDR1 MDHEN, CDR2 SYDVKM. The CDR3 totals 14 residues. Trimming took off 2 bases at V and 3 bases at J, with 7 bases between the two ends. DNA of the CDR3: TGTGCCAGCAGTTTAGTGCAGGACACCGGGGAGCTGTTTTTT. The encoded protein is CASSLVQDTGELFF.

Regarding this clone: The junction shows a germline mismatch at one end, possibly a read error. The CDR3 DNA follows: TGTGCTAGCAGTAGCGGGAGTTCCTACAATGAGCAGTTCTTC. It translates to CASSSGSSYNEQFF. This chain connects TRBV7-7 to TRBJ2-1; 9 bases match TRBD2. Germline CDR1 is SSHAT and CDR2 is FNYEAQ (reference sequence). The CDR3 consists of 14 residues.

The chain uses TRBV5-1 and TRBJ2-3; 9 bases fit TRBD2. Trimming cost V 4 bases and J 6 bases; bases outside gene matches: 18. Germline V gene lookup returns CDR1 SGHRS and CDR2 YFSETQ. The CDR3 has 18 residues. CDR3 in amino acids: CASSPMARSGRWADTQYF. In nucleotides, the CDR3 is TGCGCCAGCAGCCCGATGGCGCGGAGCGGGAGGTGGGCGGATACGCAGTATTTT.

This clone was seen more than once but under ten times. V is TRBV5-4 and J is TRBJ2-3, with 7 bases identical to TRBD2. CDR3 length: 14 residues. Germline values: CDR1 SGHNT, CDR2 YYREEE (reference sequence). V lost 3 bases, J lost 3 bases, and 4 bases stayed unmatched. The DNA of the CDR3 is TGTGCCAGCAGCTGGGGGGGTTCAACAGATACGCAGTATTTT. Protein sequence: CASSWGGSTDTQYF.

The genes are TRBV29-1 and TRBJ1-4; weak D call: TRBD1 (6 bases). CDR1 SQVTM and CDR2 ANQGSEA come from the germline V gene. V was shortened by 5 bases and J by 0 bases, with 13 bases between the two germline ends. This CDR3 is built from 15 residues. The CDR3 nucleotides are TGCAGCGTTCTGACAGGCCCGGCAACTAATGAAAAACTGTTTTTT. Residues: CSVLTGPATNEKLFF.

This clone was counted between two and nine times. The same CDR3 arises from other DNA sequences in this sample as well. V and J are TRBV7-2 and TRBJ2-1, with 8 bases that match TRBD2. Losses at the gene ends were 1 base for V and 10 bases for J; bases not matched to a gene: 3. CDR3 size: 13 residues. Per germline, CDR1 SGHTA and CDR2 FQGNSA. This chain's CDR3 is CASSLVLAGEQFF. In DNA, the CDR3 is TGTGCCAGCAGCTTAGTGTTAGCGGGGGAGCAGTTCTTC.

The V gene is TRBV6-5, the J gene TRBJ2-7, with D perhaps matching TRBD2 (6 bases). Germline V gene data show CDR1 as MNHEY and CDR2 as SVGAGI. There are 14 residues in the CDR3. Between the trimmed V and J ends, which lost 2 bases and 9 bases, there was a span of 17 bases. The CDR3 region has the DNA TGTGCCAGCAGTTACGATGGAGGGATACTCGGGCAGTACTTC. It specifies CASSYDGGILGQYF.

J is TRBJ2-7 and V is TRBV20-1; 9 bases line up with TRBD1. Germline V gene lookup returns CDR1 DFQATT and CDR2 SNEGSKA (reference sequence). The V gene end was trimmed by 6 bases and the J gene end by 9 bases; junction bases not matched to a gene: 6. This CDR3 is built from 11 residues. CDR3 in DNA: TGCAGTGCAAATACAGGGGGCCTGCAGTACTTC. As protein: CSANTGGLQYF.

This clone has a handful of counts. V and J are TRBV7-2 and TRBJ1-2; the match to TRBD1 covers 8 bases. Germline CDR1 is SGHTA and CDR2 is FQGNSA. This CDR3 has 14 residues. V lost 4 bases to trimming and J lost 0 bases; unmatched junction nucleotides: 1. This chain's CDR3 is CASSSDRANYGYTF. The CDR3 nucleotides read TGTGCCAGCAGCTCGGACAGGGCTAACTATGGCTACACCTTC.

The sample holds a few counts of this clone. CDR3 in DNA: TGTGCCAGCAGGCCGAGGGGGGGTAGCCAAGCTTTCTTT. Its protein is CASRPRGGSQAFF. The chain recombines TRBV6-5 with TRBJ1-1; tentative D call: TRBD1 (6 bases). Germline-derived CDR1 and CDR2 are MNHEY and SVGAGI. The germline V and J ends were trimmed by 6 bases and 9 bases, with 17 bases remaining between them. The CDR3 sequence is 13 residues long.

Only a few counts were recorded for this clone. The CDR3 is CSVGDRVDEQYF. CDR3 nucleotides: TGCAGCGTTGGGGACAGGGTTGACGAGCAGTACTTC. The V and J genes are TRBV29-1 and TRBJ2-7; 9 bases are shared with TRBD1. CDR1 SQVTM and CDR2 ANQGSEA come from the germline V gene. The CDR3 has 12 residues. Unmatched junction bases numbered 3, after V lost 4 bases and J lost 5 bases.

The genes are TRBV4-2 and TRBJ1-3; 7 bases line up with TRBD1. The CDR3 totals 16 residues. The V gene end was trimmed by 3 bases and the J gene end by 4 bases; junction bases not matched to a gene: 9. The V gene's germline CDR1 is LGHNA and CDR2 YNFKEQ. The DNA of the CDR3 is TGTGCCAGCAGCCACGAGACAGGGCGGCGGGGAAACACCATATATTTT. It specifies CASSHETGRRGNTIYF.

This clone was seen a handful of times. The J gene is TRBJ2-5, the V gene TRBV11-2, with 7 nucleotides matching TRBD2. Germline V gives CDR1 SGHAT, CDR2 FQNNGV. Trimming removed 0 bases from V and 2 bases from J; junction bases left unmatched: 3. The CDR3 consists of 15 residues. CDR3 loop: CASSLDGGRQETQYF. As DNA, the CDR3 is TGTGCCAGCAGCTTAGACGGGGGGAGGCAAGAGACCCAGTACTTC.

This sequence joins TRBV19 and TRBJ2-7; 7 bases agree with TRBD2. Germline V gene sequence: CDR1 LNHDA, CDR2 SQIVND (reference sequence). The trim removed 3 bases at V and 1 base at J, leaving 9 bases unmatched. The CDR3 contains 16 residues. The CDR3 sequence: CASSIARAGVSYEQYF. CDR3 nucleotide sequence: TGTGCCAGTAGTATCGCTCGGGCGGGGGTTTCCTACGAGCAGTACTTC.